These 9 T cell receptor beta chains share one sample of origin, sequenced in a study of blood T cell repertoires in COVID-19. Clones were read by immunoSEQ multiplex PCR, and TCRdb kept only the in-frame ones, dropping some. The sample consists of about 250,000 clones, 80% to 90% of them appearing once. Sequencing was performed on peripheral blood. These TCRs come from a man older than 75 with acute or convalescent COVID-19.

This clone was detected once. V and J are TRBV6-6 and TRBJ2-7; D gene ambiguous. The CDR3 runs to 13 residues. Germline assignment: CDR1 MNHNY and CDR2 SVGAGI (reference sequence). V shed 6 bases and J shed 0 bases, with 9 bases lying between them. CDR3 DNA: TGTGCCAGCAGCATACAGTCCTCCTACGAGCAGTACTTC. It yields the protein CASSIQSSYEQYF.

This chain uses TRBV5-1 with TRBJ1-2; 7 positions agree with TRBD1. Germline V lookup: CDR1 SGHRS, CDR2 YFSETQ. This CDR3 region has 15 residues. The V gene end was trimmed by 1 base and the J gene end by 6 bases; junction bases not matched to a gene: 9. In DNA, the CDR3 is TGCGCCAGCAGCTTGTCGGGACAGAGCACACATGGCTACACCTTC. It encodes CASSLSGQSTHGYTF. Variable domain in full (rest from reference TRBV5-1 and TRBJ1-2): KAGVTQTPRYLIKTRGQQVTLSCSPISGHRSVSWYQQTPGQGLQFLFEYFSETQRNKGNFPGRFSGRQFSNSRSEMNVSTLELGDSALYLCASSLSGQSTHGYTFGSGTRLTVV.

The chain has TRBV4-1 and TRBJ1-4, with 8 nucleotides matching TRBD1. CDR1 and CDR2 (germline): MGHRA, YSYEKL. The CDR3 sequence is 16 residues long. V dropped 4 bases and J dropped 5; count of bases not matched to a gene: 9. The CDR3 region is CASSLSGGSPNEKLFF. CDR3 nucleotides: TGCGCCAGCAGCCTTTCAGGGGGCTCGCCGAATGAAAAACTGTTTTTT.

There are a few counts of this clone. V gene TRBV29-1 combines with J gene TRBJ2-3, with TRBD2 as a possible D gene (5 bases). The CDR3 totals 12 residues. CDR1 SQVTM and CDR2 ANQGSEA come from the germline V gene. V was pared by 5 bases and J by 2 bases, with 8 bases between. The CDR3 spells CSVSGSTDTQYF. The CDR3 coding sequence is TGCAGCGTTTCGGGGTCCACAGATACGCAGTATTTT.

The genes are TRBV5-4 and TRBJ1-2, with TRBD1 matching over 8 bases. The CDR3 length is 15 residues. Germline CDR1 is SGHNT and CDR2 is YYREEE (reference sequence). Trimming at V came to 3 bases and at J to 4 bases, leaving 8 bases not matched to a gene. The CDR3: CASSSGTGGVYGYTF. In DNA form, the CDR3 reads TGTGCCAGCAGCTCAGGGACAGGAGGGGTCTATGGCTACACCTTC.

CDR3 region: CAIMGDSRSYNEQFF. The CDR3 region has the DNA TGTGCCATCATGGGGGACAGCCGCTCCTACAATGAGCAGTTCTTC. V usage is TRBV10-3 and J usage is TRBJ2-1, with TRBD1 matching 7 bases. V lost 7 bases, J lost 0 bases, and 6 bases stayed unmatched. The CDR3 has 15 residues. CDR1 ENHRY and CDR2 SYGVKD come from the germline V gene.

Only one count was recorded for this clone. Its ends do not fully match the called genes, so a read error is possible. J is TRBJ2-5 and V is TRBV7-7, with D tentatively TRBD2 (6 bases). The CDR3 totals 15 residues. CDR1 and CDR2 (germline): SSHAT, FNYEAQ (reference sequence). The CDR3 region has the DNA TGTGCTAGCAGCCCAGGCGCTAGCGCCGGAGAGACCCAGTACTTC. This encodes CASSPGASAGETQYF.

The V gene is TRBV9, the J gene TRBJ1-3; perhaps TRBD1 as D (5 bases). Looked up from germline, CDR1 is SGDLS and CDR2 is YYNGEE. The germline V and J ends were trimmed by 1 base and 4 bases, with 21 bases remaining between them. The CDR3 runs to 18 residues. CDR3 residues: CASSVKGDLQSQGNTIYF. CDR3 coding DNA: TGTGCCAGCAGCGTAAAAGGGGATTTACAGTCCCAAGGAAACACCATATATTTT.

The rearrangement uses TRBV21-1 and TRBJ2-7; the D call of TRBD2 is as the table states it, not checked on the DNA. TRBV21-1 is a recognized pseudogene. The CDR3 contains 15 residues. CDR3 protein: CASSPGTRGTYEQYF. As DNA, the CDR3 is TGTGCCAGCAGCCCTGGGACTAGGGGGACCTACGAGCAGTACTTC.